The rows below give T cell receptor beta chains drawn from one sample of a study of somatic mutations in cytotoxic T cells in rheumatoid arthritis. The table came from immunoSEQ multiplex PCR; TCRdb's copy has only in-frame clones and leaves some out. This table holds fewer than 12,000 clones, approximately 80% found once. The sequenced material came from CD8+ T cells sorted from blood. All receptors derive from a man in his sixties in good health. Each CDR3 is given with its conserved first and last residue. A D gene is named only where the DNA matches it firmly. The size entry is marked missing in some rows and otherwise reads once, few, many or a size class.

size	V	J	D	DNA	CDR3
few	TRBV4-3	TRBJ1-5	.	TGCGCCAGCAGCCAAGACAGATTTAGCAATCAGCCCCAGCATTTT	CASSQDRFSNQPQHF
.	TRBV5-4	TRBJ1-2	.	TGTGCCAGCAGCTTAGGGCCGGGTGGCTACACCTTC	CASSLGPGGYTF
few	TRBV4-3	TRBJ1-1	TRBD1	TGCGCCAGCAGCCAGATCCAGGGGGGGAGAACTGAAGCTTTCTTT	CASSQIQGGRTEAFF
.	TRBV7-6	TRBJ2-7	.	TGTGCCAGCAGCTTAGGGGTAGACGAGCAGTACTTC	CASSLGVDEQYF
.	TRBV18	TRBJ1-2	TRBD1	TGTGCCAGCTCTCGACAGGGTTACGACTATGGCTACACCTTC	CASSRQGYDYGYTF
medium-sized	TRBV6-4	TRBJ2-1	.	TGTGCCAGCAGTGACGGGGACTACAATGAGCAGTTCTTC	CASSDGDYNEQFF
few	TRBV2	TRBJ2-7	TRBD1	TGTGCCAGTTACCCTTCGACAGGGATGGTCTACGAGCAGTACTTC	CASYPSTGMVYEQYF
few	TRBV2	TRBJ1-6	.	TGTGCCAGCAGTGAAGCGGGCGCTGGGGGTTCACCCCTCCACTTT	CASSEAGAGGSPLHF
.	TRBV7-9	TRBJ2-5	TRBD1	TGTGCCAGCAGCCCTACTACGGACAGGAGCCAAGAGACCCAGTACTTC	CASSPTTDRSQETQYF
once	TRBV4-3	TRBJ2-1	.	TGCGCCAGCAGCCAAGATCGGCCGTCGTACAATACTGAGCAGTTCTTC	CASSQDRPSYNTEQFF
.	TRBV4-3	TRBJ1-2	TRBD1	TGCGCCAGCAGCCAAGGACAGGGGGTGAACTATGGCTACACCTTC	CASSQGQGVNYGYTF
.	TRBV19	TRBJ2-1	.	TGTGCCAGTACCGACCGAGGGCTGAACAATGAGCAGTTCTTC	CASTDRGLNNEQFF
.	TRBV5-4	TRBJ2-1	TRBD2	TGTGCCAGCAGCTTGGCCGGGGGGGCCTACAATGAGCAGTTCTTC	CASSLAGGAYNEQFF
few	TRBV9	TRBJ1-2	.	TGTGCCAGCAGCGGGGCAACCGACTATGGCTACACCTTC	CASSGATDYGYTF
.	TRBV28	TRBJ1-4	.	TGTGCTTCCAGGGCCGCCGGGGAGGAAAAACTGTTTTTT	CASRAAGEEKLFF
.	TRBV4-1	TRBJ1-1	TRBD1	TGCGCCAGCAGCCAAAGACAGGGGCCCACTGAAGCTTTCTTT	CASSQRQGPTEAFF
.	TRBV7-9	TRBJ2-5	TRBD2	TGTGCCAGCAGCCCCGGACTAGAGGAGACCCAGTACTTC	CASSPGLEETQYF
.	TRBV27	TRBJ2-7	.	TGTGCCAGCAGTTTAGGGGGCAGCTCCTACGAGCAGTACTTC	CASSLGGSSYEQYF
once	TRBV28	TRBJ1-1	.	TGTGCCAGCAGTTTATGGGGTGACACTGAAGCTTTCTTT	CASSLWGDTEAFF
few	TRBV2	TRBJ1-2	TRBD1	TGTGCCAGCAGTGAGGGACAGCTGGTCGGCTATGGCTACACCTTC	CASSEGQLVGYGYTF
.	TRBV6-5	TRBJ2-5	TRBD2	TGTGCCAGCAGTTACTCACGGGAGGAGTTCGAGACCCAGTACTTC	CASSYSREEFETQYF
.	TRBV10-2	TRBJ2-1	.	TGCGCCAGCAGTCAGGGGTTCTACAATGAGCAGTTCTTC	CASSQGFYNEQFF
.	TRBV9	TRBJ2-1	.	TGTGCCAGCAGCCCCAGGGAGGGGGGGCCCTACAATGAGCAGTTCTTC	CASSPREGGPYNEQFF
.	TRBV10-2	TRBJ2-7	TRBD1	TGCGCCAGCAGTGAAGCAGGGGGTTTATACGAGCAGTACTTC	CASSEAGGLYEQYF
once	TRBV5-1	TRBJ2-1	.	TGCGCCAGCAGCTTGGGAGAGGGGGTATGGTACAATGAGCAGTTCTTC	CASSLGEGVWYNEQFF
.	TRBV7-2	TRBJ2-7	TRBD1	TGTGCCAGCAGCTTTCCTAGACAGGGCTTGAGCTTCGAGCAGTACTTC	CASSFPRQGLSFEQYF
few	TRBV6-4	TRBJ2-3	.	TGTGCCAGCAGTGACTCTGGGGGGCCAGATACGCAGTATTTT	CASSDSGGPDTQYF
few	TRBV15	TRBJ1-5	TRBD1	TGTGCCACCAGCAGAGATCGACAGGGCTGGCAGCCCCAGCATTTT	CATSRDRQGWQPQHF
.	TRBV4-2	TRBJ2-3	TRBD2	TGTGCCAGCAGCCAAGAGCGGGGGGGCATCGATACGCAGTATTTT	CASSQERGGIDTQYF
.	TRBV6-1	TRBJ1-2	TRBD1	TGTGCCAGCAGTCTTACAGGGGGGGATGGCTACACCTTC	CASSLTGGDGYTF
.	TRBV25-1	TRBJ2-1	.	TGTGCCAGCAGGGGACTTTCTCCCTACAATGAGCAGTTCTTC	CASRGLSPYNEQFF
few	TRBV30	TRBJ2-1	TRBD2	TGTGCCTGGAGTACCCAGTGGACTAGCGGGGGCGCCCCTTACAATGAGCAGTTCTTC	CAWSTQWTSGGAPYNEQFF
.	TRBV2	TRBJ2-3	.	TGTGCCAGCAGTGCCCTAGAGGTCGGCACAGATACGCAGTATTTT	CASSALEVGTDTQYF
.	TRBV28	TRBJ2-5	TRBD1	TGTGCCAGCAGTGGTGGGACAGCAACTCAAGAGACCCAGTACTTC	CASSGGTATQETQYF
.	TRBV19	TRBJ2-7	.	TGTGCCAGTAGTATAAAACATTTGAGCTCCTACGAGCAGTACTTC	CASSIKHLSSYEQYF
.	TRBV28	TRBJ1-6	.	TGTGCCAGCAAACTGAGCTCCTATAATTCACCCCTCCACTTT	CASKLSSYNSPLHF
.	TRBV9	TRBJ2-1	.	TGTGCCAGCAGCGACCGGACAGGGGGCGAGCGGGGGGGCAGGGATGAGCAGTTCTTC	CASSDRTGGERGGRDEQFF
.	TRBV21-1	TRBJ2-5	.	TGTGCCAGCAGCAAAGTGGGGACAGGGGGGGAGACCCAGTACTTC	CASSKVGTGGETQYF
.	TRBV2	TRBJ1-1	.	TGTGCCAGCAGTGTTTCAGGGGTGAACACTGAAGCTTTCTTT	CASSVSGVNTEAFF
.	TRBV28	TRBJ2-5	.	TGTGCCAGCAGTTTTCCCCCAGGGCTTCGGGCAGGGGAACGAGAGACCCAGTACTTC	CASSFPPGLRAGERETQYF
.	TRBV28	TRBJ1-5	.	TGTGCCAGCAGTCCTCCTTTGGAGTATAGCAATCAGCCCCAGCATTTT	CASSPPLEYSNQPQHF
once	TRBV28	TRBJ1-1	.	TGTGCCAGCAGTAATGGAAGGGAGGTCGGCACTGAAGCTTTCTTT	CASSNGREVGTEAFF
.	TRBV27	TRBJ1-5	.	TGTGCCAGCAGTTTCCATAATCAGCCCCAGCATTTT	CASSFHNQPQHF
.	TRBV27	TRBJ2-7	TRBD2	TGTGCCAGCAGTCCGGCGACTAGCGGCTACGAGCAGTACTTC	CASSPATSGYEQYF
.	TRBV30	TRBJ2-7	TRBD2	TGTGCCTGGAGTGTAGAGCGGGAGTCTTCCTACGAGCAGTACTTC	CAWSVERESSYEQYF
.	TRBV7-8	TRBJ2-7	.	TGTGCCAGCAGCTTGGCGGGTCTGACTACCTACGAGCAGTACTTC	CASSLAGLTTYEQYF
.	TRBV28	TRBJ2-7	.	TGTGCCAGCAGTTTAATGTTACAGGGAGGCTACGAGCAGTACTTC	CASSLMLQGGYEQYF
once	TRBV28	TRBJ1-1	.	TGTGCCAGCAGGGGCATGATCGTCATGAACACTGAAGCTTTCTTT	CASRGMIVMNTEAFF
few	TRBV14	TRBJ1-1	.	TGTGCCAGCAGCCCGGAACTTAGGCACCAGAACACTGAAGCTTTCTTT	CASSPELRHQNTEAFF
.	TRBV5-6	TRBJ1-1	TRBD1	TGTGCCAGCAGCAGTGGACAGGGGGCTGGTGAAGCTTTCTTT	CASSSGQGAGEAFF